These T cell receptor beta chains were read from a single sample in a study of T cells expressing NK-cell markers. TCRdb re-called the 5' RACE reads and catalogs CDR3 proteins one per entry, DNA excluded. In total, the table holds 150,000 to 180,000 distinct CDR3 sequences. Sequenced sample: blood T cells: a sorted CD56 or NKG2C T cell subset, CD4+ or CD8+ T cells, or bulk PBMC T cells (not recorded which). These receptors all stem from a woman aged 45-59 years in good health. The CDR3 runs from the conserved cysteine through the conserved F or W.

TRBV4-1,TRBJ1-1,CASSYTGGGAEAFF
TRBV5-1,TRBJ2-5,CASSLVPVTRGLEETQYF
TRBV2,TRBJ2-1,CASGEGGGSYNEQFF
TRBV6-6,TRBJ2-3,CASSHRDYTDTQYF
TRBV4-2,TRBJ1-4,CASSPVSSSNEKLFF
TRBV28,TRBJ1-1,CASGWDTEAFF
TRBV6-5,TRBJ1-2,CASSYSGGSNYGYTF
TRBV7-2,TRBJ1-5,CASSSVGAWEQPQHF
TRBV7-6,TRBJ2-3,CASSLKGLNTDTQYF
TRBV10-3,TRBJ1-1,CAISEQTGNTEAFF
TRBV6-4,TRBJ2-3,CASSDSGGSGTDTQYF
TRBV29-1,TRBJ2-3,CSVEGRVVSTDTQYF
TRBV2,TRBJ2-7,CASSDGAIYEQYF
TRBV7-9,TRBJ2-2,CASSLPAGVVTGELFF
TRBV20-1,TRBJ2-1,CSARIAGSSYNEQFF
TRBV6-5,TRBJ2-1,CASKTGGSGYNEQFF
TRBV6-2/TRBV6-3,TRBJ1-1,CASSLTSGVGNTEAFF
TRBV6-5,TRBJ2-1,CASSFAGGFYNEQFF
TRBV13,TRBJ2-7,CASSVDRVTYEQYF
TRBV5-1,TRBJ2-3,CASSSSGPDTQYF
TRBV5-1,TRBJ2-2,CASSLWFGGTNTGELFF
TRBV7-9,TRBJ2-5,CASQLAGGETQYF
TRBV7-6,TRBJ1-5,CASSLGGVQPQHF
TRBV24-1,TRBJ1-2,CATSPAGSSEGYTF
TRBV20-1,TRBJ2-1,CSARELTGREQFF
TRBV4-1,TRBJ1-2,CASSPDGTDVYGYTF
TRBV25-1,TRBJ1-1,CASSESQEAFF
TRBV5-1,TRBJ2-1,CASSLGPSGTSSYNEQFF